These T cell receptor beta chains were read from a single sample in a study of shared clonotypes between healthy human individuals. Produced via immunoSEQ multiplex PCR; TCRdb's table is partial and in-frame only. Among fewer than 2.5 million clones listed, 80% to 95% were seen once. The sequenced sample consisted of naive CD4+ T cells from PBMCs. The receptors come from a young man in good health. Some clones in this sample may be carry-over from other donors' samples. The CDR3 runs from the conserved cysteine through the conserved F or W. Each record gives: J gene, clone size, V gene, CDR3 protein. Expanded clones get a size class; other rows say once, few or many, or leave the size out.

>TRBJ2-3|once|TRBV18
CASSSKSTGSDTQYF
>TRBJ1-3|-|TRBV6-6
CASSRDTFSGNTIYF
>TRBJ2-6|-|TRBV6-4
CASSDSAGRSGANVLTF
>-|-|TRBV7-2
CASSLDGSGIYEQYF
>TRBJ2-3|-|TRBV7-3
CASSWPGLADHTQYF
>TRBJ2-2|-|TRBV4-1
CASSPRDRASSGELFF
>TRBJ2-7|-|TRBV2
CASSSIAGGTYEQYF
>TRBJ2-1|-|TRBV5-4
CASSPPARGNEQFF
>TRBJ2-3|-|TRBV6-6
CASSPQDPRADTQYF
>TRBJ1-4|-|TRBV9
CASSVGATGNPSEKLFF
>TRBJ1-5|-|TRBV9
CASSPGVDQPQHF
>TRBJ2-3|-|TRBV5-1
CASSSRPADRGPDTQYF
>TRBJ1-4|-|TRBV4-3
CASSQDLLGFEKLFF
>TRBJ1-5|few|TRBV9
CASSVDLTPGQPQHF
>TRBJ2-2|-|TRBV7-2
CASSLGTSGRLGGELFF
>TRBJ1-1|-|TRBV5-1
CASSWDRDKNTEAFF
>TRBJ2-4|-|TRBV7-3
CASSEAVKNIQYF
>TRBJ1-1|-|TRBV30
CAWRATGQRGAAFF
>TRBJ2-3|-|TRBV7-2
CASSLIPPTDTQYF
>TRBJ2-7|once|TRBV6-5
CASSRQGSYEQYF
>TRBJ1-1|-|TRBV25-1
CASSEAIGGGNTEAFF
>TRBJ2-3|once|TRBV18
CASSPPLAGGSNTQYF
>TRBJ1-2|-|TRBV18
CASSPPSRPSSNGYTF
>TRBJ1-1|-|TRBV11-2
CASSLGRGQGGNTEAFF